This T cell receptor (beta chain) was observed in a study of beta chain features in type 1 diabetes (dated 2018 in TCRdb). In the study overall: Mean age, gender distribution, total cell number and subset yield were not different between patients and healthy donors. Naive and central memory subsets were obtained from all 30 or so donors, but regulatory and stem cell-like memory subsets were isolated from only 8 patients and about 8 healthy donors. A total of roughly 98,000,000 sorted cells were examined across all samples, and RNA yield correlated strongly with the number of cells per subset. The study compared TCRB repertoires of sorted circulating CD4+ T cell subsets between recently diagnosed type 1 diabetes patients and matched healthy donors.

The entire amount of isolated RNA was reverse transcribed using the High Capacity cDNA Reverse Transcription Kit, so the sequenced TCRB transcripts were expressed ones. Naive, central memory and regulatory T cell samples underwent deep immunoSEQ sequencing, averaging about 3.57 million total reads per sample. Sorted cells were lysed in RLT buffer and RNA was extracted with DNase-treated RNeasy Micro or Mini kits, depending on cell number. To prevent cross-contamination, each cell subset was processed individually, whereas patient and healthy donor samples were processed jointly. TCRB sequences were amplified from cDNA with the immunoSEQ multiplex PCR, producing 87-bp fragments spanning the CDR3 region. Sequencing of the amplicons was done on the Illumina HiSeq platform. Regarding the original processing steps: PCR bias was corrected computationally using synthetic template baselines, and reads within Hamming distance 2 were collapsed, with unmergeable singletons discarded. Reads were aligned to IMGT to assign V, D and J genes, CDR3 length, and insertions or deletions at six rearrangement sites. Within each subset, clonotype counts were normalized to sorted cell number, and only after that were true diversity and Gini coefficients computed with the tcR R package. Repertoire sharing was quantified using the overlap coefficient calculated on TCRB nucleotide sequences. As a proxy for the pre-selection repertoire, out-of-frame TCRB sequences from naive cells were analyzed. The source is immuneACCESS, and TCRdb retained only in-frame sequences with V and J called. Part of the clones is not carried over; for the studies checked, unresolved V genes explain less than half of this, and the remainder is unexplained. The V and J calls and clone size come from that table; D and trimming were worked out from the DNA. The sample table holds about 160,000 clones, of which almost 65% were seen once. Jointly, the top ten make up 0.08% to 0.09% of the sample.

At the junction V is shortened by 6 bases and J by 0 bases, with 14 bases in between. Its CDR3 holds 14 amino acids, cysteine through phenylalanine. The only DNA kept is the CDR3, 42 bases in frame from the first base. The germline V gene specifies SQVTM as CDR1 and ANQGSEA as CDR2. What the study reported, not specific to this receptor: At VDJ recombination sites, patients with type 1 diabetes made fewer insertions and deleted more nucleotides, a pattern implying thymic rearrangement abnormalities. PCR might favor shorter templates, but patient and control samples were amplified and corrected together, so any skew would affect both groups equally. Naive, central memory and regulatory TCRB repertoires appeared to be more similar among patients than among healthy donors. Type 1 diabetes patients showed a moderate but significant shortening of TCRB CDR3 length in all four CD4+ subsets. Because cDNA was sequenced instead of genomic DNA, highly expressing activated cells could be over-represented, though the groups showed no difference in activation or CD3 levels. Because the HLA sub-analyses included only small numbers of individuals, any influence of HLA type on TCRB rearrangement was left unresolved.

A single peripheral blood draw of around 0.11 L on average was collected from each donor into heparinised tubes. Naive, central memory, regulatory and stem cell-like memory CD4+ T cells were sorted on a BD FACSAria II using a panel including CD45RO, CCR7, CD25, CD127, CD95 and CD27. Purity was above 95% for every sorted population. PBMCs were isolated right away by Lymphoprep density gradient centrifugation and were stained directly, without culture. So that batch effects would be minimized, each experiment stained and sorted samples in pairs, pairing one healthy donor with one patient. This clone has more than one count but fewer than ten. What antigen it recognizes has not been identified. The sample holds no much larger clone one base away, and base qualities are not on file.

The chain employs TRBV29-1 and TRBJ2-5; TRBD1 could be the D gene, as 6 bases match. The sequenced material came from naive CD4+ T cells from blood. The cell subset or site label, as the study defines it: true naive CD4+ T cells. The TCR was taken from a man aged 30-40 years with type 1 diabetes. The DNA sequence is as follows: TGCAGCGTGGCCGGGACATATTACCAAGAGACCCAGTACTTC. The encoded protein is CSVAGTYYQETQYF.